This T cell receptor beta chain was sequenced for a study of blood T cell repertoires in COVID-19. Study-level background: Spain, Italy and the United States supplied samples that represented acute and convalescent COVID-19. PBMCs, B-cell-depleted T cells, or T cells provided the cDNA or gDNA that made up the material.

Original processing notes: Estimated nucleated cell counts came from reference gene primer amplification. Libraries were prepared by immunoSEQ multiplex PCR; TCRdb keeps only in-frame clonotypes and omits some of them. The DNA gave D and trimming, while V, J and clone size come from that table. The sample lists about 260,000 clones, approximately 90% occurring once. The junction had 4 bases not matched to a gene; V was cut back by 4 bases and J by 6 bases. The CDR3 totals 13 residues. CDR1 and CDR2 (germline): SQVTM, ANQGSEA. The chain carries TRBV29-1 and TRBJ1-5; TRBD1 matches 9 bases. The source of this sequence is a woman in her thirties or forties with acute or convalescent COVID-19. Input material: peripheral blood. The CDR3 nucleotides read TGCAGCGTTGTAGGACAGGGGACTCAGCCCCAGCATTTT. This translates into CSVVGQGTQPQHF.